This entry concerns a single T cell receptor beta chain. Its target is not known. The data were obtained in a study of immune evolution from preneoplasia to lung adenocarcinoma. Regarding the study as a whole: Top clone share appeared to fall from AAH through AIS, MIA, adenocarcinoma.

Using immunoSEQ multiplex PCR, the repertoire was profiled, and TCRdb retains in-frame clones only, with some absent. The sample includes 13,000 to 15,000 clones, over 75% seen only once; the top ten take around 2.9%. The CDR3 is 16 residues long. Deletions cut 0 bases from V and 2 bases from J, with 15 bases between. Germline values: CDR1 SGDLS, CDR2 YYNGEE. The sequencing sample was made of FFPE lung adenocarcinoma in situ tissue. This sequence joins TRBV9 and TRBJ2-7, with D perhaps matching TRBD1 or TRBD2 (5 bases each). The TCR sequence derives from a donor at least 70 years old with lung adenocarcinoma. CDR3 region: CASSVGGQGVPYEQYF. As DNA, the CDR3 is TGTGCCAGCAGCGTAGGAGGTCAGGGAGTACCCTACGAGCAGTACTTC.